A single sample is the source of the 10 T cell receptor beta chains below, sequenced in a study of shared clonotypes between healthy human individuals. The table came from immunoSEQ multiplex PCR; TCRdb's copy has only in-frame clones and leaves some out. This sample has 550,000 to 750,000 clones; approximately 90% occur once, and the top ten carry about a quarter. It was CD45RO-negative cells, positively selected for CCR7, that made up naive CD8 cells, with terminally differentiated effector memory CD45RA+ cells excluded. Sequences were obtained from naive CD8+ T cells sorted from blood. All receptors come from a man younger than 45 in good health.

The chain is built from TRBV6-5 and TRBJ2-1; 7 bases line up with TRBD2. The CDR3 spans 16 residues. Germline V gene lookup returns CDR1 MNHEY and CDR2 SVGAGI. The V segment lost 0 bases and the J segment 8 bases; nucleotides outside the gene matches: 10. The CDR3, as DNA: TGTGCCAGCAGTTACTCCCTTGCGGGAGCGTCGGATGAGCAGTTCTTC. Amino acid sequence: CASSYSLAGASDEQFF.

The chain employs TRBV9 and TRBJ2-7; D call uncertain. This CDR3 region has 14 residues. V lost 1 base, J lost 1 base, and 9 bases lay in between. Germline CDR1 and CDR2: SGDLS and YYNGEE. CDR3 protein: CASSVMGNSYEQYF. CDR3 coding DNA: TGTGCCAGCAGCGTAATGGGTAATTCCTACGAGCAGTACTTC.

The CDR3 region is CASSWSSSGMVGEQFF. As DNA, the CDR3 is TGTGCCAGCAGCTGGTCTTCTAGCGGGATGGTGGGTGAGCAGTTCTTC. The V gene is TRBV11-2, the J gene TRBJ2-1, with 9 bases matching TRBD2. J lost 9 bases, V lost 4 bases, and 13 bases had no gene match. Germline V gives CDR1 SGHAT, CDR2 FQNNGV. The CDR3 covers 16 residues. Looking up the rest from reference TRBV11-2 and TRBJ2-1 gives the full variable domain: EAGVAQSPRYKIIEKRQSVAFWCNPISGHATLYWYQQILGQGPKLLIQFQNNGVVDDSQLPKDRFSAERLKGVDSTLKIQPAKLEDSAVYLCASSWSSSGMVGEQFFGPGTRLTVL.

This clone showed up just once. The chain employs TRBV7-6 and TRBJ2-2; D gene ambiguous. Trimming took off 5 bases at V and 5 bases at J, with 15 bases between the two ends. In germline, CDR1 is SGHVS, CDR2 FNYEAQ. This CDR3 is 15 amino acids long. DNA of the CDR3: TGTGCCAGCAGCCCCAGTAGTAGGGATACCGGGGAGCTGTTTTTT. Its translation is CASSPSSRDTGELFF.

CDR3 loop: CASSLASLMNGNIYNEQFF. The DNA for the CDR3 is TGCGCCAGCAGCTTGGCTAGTCTGATGAACGGGAATATCTACAATGAGCAGTTCTTC. The rearrangement joins TRBV5-1 to TRBJ2-1; D possibly corresponds to TRBD2 (5 bases). This CDR3 is built from 19 residues. Germline lookup yields CDR1 SGHRS and CDR2 YFSETQ. V was pared by 0 bases and J by 3 bases, with 22 bases between.

The V gene is TRBV5-5, the J gene TRBJ2-7; no reliable D call. CDR3 size: 12 residues. Germline CDR1 SGHKS, CDR2 YYEKEE (reference sequence). The V end was cut by 8 bases, the J end by 0 bases, with 9 bases between. CDR3 sequence reads: CASSTSSYEQYF. Here the CDR3 DNA reads TGTGCCAGTTCGACAAGCTCCTACGAGCAGTACTTC.

This clone was detected once. The chain couples TRBV7-6 to TRBJ2-5; D perhaps matches TRBD2 (5 bases). In germline, CDR1 is SGHVS, CDR2 FNYEAQ. The V gene lost 4 bases and the J gene lost 7 bases, with 13 bases spanning the gap. The CDR3 contains 13 residues. The CDR3 region is CASSSDGMGTQYF. The CDR3 DNA reads TGTGCCAGCAGCTCGGACGGGATGGGGACCCAGTACTTC.

This rearrangement joins TRBV23-1 to TRBJ1-2, with 7 bases that match TRBD1. TRBV23-1 is an ORF, and what it does is uncertain. CDR3 length: 17 amino acids. The ends lost 8 bases at V and 0 bases at J; junction bases unmatched: 15. In DNA, the CDR3 is TGCGCCAGCCTCCTAGGGGGAGCGAGGGGGCCTAACTATGGCTACACCTTC. Its translation: CASLLGGARGPNYGYTF.

CDR3 sequence: CASSPPDQQETQYF. The DNA for the CDR3 is TGTGCCAGCAGCCCCCCGGACCAACAAGAGACCCAGTACTTC. The chain uses TRBV7-9 and TRBJ2-5; D is undetermined. The length of the CDR3 is 14 residues. Trimming removed 5 bases at V and 2 bases at J, with 12 bases between. Per germline, CDR1 SEHNR and CDR2 FQNEAQ (reference sequence). The complete variable domain, with remaining parts taken from reference TRBV7-9 and TRBJ2-5, reads DTGVSQNPRHKITKRGQNVTFRCDPISEHNRLYWYRQTLGQGPEFLTYFQNEAQLEKSRLLSDRFSAERPKGSFSTLEIQRTEQGDSAMYLCASSPPDQQETQYFGPGTRLLVL.

This sequence joins TRBV2 and TRBJ1-4; 10 nucleotides match TRBD1. Germline CDR1 is SNHLY and CDR2 is FYNNEI. CDR3 length: 15 residues. Trimming removed 4 bases from V and 3 bases from J; junction bases left unmatched: 2. DNA of the CDR3: TGTGCCAGCAGTGGGACAGGGGGAGCTAATGAAAAACTGTTTTTT. It yields the protein CASSGTGGANEKLFF.